This T cell receptor beta chain was profiled in a study of T cells after yellow fever vaccination. Study-level findings and limits: FACS-sorted repertoires could contain abundant clonotypes contaminating from the bulk population. Weaker overall, the secondary response nonetheless peaked faster (day 5 versus 15). Clonotype sharing between CD4 and CD8 compartments was small.

It was through 5'RACE template switching that TCR cDNA was made, with a universal primer site and UMIs added. In TCRdb, the 5' RACE reads were re-called with MiXCR into one record per CDR3 protein. The sample holds hundreds of thousands of distinct CDR3 sequences, roughly 14% seen once. On this clonotype itself: The antigen is not known.

CDR3 length: 16 residues. After removal of 7 bases from V and 2 bases from J, the junction contained 8 bases not matched to a gene. V is TRBV12-3 or TRBV12-4 and J is TRBJ1-6, with 7 bases that match TRBD1. This TCR was recovered from a man aged 25 to 40 who received the YFV17D yellow fever vaccine. The sample here was PBMCs, taken on the day of the yellow fever booster vaccination. Here the CDR3 DNA reads TGTGCCAGCACCTGGGACAGAAGAACCTATAATTCACCCCTCCACTTT. Translating gives CASTWDRRTYNSPLHF.